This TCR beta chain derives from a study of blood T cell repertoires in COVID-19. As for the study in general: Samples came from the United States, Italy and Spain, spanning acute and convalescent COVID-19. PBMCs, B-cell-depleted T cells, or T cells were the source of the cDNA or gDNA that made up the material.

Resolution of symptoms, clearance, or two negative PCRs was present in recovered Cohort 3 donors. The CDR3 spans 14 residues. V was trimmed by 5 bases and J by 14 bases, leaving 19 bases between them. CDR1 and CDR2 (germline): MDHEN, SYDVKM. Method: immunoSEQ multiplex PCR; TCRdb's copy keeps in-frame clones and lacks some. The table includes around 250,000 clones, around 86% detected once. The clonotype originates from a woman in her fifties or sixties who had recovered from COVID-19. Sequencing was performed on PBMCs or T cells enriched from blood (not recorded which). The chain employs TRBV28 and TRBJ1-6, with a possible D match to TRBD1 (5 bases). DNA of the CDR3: TGTGCCAGCAGTGGGGGGTCTGGCCTTGAGGCCCTCCACTTT. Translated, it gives CASSGGSGLEALHF.